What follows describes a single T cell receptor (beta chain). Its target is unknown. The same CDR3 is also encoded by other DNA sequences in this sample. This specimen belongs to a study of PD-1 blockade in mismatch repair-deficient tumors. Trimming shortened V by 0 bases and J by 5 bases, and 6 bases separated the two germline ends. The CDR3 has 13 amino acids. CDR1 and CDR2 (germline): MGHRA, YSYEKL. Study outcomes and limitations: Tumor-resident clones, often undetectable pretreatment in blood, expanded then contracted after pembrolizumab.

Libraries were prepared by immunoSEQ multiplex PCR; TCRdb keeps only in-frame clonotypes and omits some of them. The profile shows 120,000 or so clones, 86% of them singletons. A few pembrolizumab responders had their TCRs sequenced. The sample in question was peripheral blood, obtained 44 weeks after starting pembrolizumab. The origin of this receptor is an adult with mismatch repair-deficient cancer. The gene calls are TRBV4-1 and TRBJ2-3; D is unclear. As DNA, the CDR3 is TGCGCCAGCAGCCAAGAATCGAAAGATACGCAGTATTTT. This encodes CASSQESKDTQYF.